A selection of T cell receptor beta chains follows, all from one sample in a study of post-analysis software for immune sequencing data. Each CDR3 protein gets one entry after TCRdb re-called the PCR reads with MiXCR. The sample consists of fewer than 850,000 distinct CDR3 sequences, 25% to 30% of them appearing once. Specimen: blood. All receptors derive from a girl aged 5-17 years with multiple sclerosis. Both conserved end residues are part of each CDR3. A D gene is named only where the DNA matches it firmly. A row's size may be missing; if present it is once, few, many or a size class.

CDR3nt: TGCAGTGCTAGAGATTCACGGTTTTCTGACTATGGCTACACCTTC; CDR3aa: CSARDSRFSDYGYTF; j_gene: TRBJ1-2; d_gene: NA; abundance: NA; v_gene: TRBV20-1
CDR3nt: TGCGCCAGCAGCTTGGGAGGCTGGGGCTACACCTTC; CDR3aa: CASSLGGWGYTF; j_gene: TRBJ1-2; d_gene: NA; abundance: NA; v_gene: TRBV5-1
CDR3nt: TGTGCCAGCAGCCCCGAGGGGGGGAGCACTGAAGCTTTCTTT; CDR3aa: CASSPEGGSTEAFF; j_gene: TRBJ1-1; d_gene: NA; abundance: NA; v_gene: TRBV5-4
CDR3nt: TGTGCCAGCAGCTCACAGTCAGGTCTTACTGAAGCTTTCTTT; CDR3aa: CASSSQSGLTEAFF; j_gene: TRBJ1-1; d_gene: NA; abundance: few; v_gene: TRBV7-9
CDR3nt: TGTGCCACCAGCAGAGAAACTAGCGCAGAGACCCAGTACTTC; CDR3aa: CATSRETSAETQYF; j_gene: TRBJ2-5; d_gene: TRBD2; abundance: many; v_gene: TRBV15
CDR3nt: TGTGCCAGCAGCTTGTCGCCCGGCTCGGCAGAGACCCAGTACTTC; CDR3aa: CASSLSPGSAETQYF; j_gene: TRBJ2-5; d_gene: NA; abundance: few; v_gene: TRBV5-6
CDR3nt: TGCGCCAGCACGACGGCTGGACAGGGTAACGAGCAGTACTTC; CDR3aa: CASTTAGQGNEQYF; j_gene: TRBJ2-7; d_gene: TRBD1; abundance: many; v_gene: TRBV5-1
CDR3nt: TGCGCCAGCGGAGCGGGGAGAGGAGAGACCCAGTACTTC; CDR3aa: CASGAGRGETQYF; j_gene: TRBJ2-5; d_gene: TRBD2; abundance: NA; v_gene: TRBV4-1
CDR3nt: TGTGCCAGCAGTCGCTTGGGGAGCCACGAGCAGTACTTC; CDR3aa: CASSRLGSHEQYF; j_gene: TRBJ2-7; d_gene: NA; abundance: NA; v_gene: TRBV5-5
CDR3nt: TGTGCCAGCAGATCCCCGGGACTAGCGGGAGAGCGCTACGAGCAGTACTTC; CDR3aa: CASRSPGLAGERYEQYF; j_gene: TRBJ2-7; d_gene: TRBD2; abundance: few; v_gene: TRBV7-8